The present T cell receptor beta chain was sequenced within a study of blood T cell repertoires in COVID-19. Whole-study context: Whether acute or convalescent, the COVID-19 samples came from the United States, Italy and Spain. Sources were T cells, B-cell-depleted T cells, or PBMCs; the material itself was cDNA or gDNA.

Under the authors' procedure: The assay estimated nucleated cells by amplifying reference gene primers. Produced via immunoSEQ multiplex PCR; TCRdb's table is partial and in-frame only. The DNA was the basis for D and trimming; V, J and clone size are from that table. The data show 120,000 or so clones, roughly four fifths seen once. Input material: peripheral blood. The receptor was derived from a man in his sixties with acute or convalescent COVID-19.

Written as DNA, the CDR3 is TGTGCCAGCAGCCGGTCGGGTCCGGGGTACCAAGAGACCCAGTACTTC. Protein product: CASSRSGPGYQETQYF. V usage is TRBV11-3 and J usage is TRBJ2-5, with a tentative D call TRBD2 (5 bases). The CDR3 is 16 amino acids. Looked up from germline, CDR1 is SGHNT and CDR2 is YENEEA. The V and J ends lost 5 bases and 0 bases respectively, with 16 bases between them.